This T cell receptor (beta chain) was retrieved from a study of blood T cells in healthy people across ages. The germline CDR1 and CDR2 sequences are KGHSH and LQKENI. The CDR3 runs 15 residues. The J segment lost 3 bases and the V segment lost 4 bases, leaving 6 bases of the junction unmatched. A J-beta primer mix and a sample-barcoded 5' primer were used in a second PCR of roughly 7 to 12 cycles. A single record per CDR3 protein comes from TCRdb applying MiXCR to the 5' RACE reads. The sample contains 540,000 or so distinct CDR3 sequences, approximately 25% of which appear only once. The rearrangement links TRBV18 to TRBJ2-7, with 10 bases fitting TRBD2. The source of this sequence is a woman in her 70s in good health. Material: blood. The CDR3 bases are TGTGCCAGCTCACTGGAGCGGGGGGGTATCTACGAGCAGTACTTC. Protein product: CASSLERGGIYEQYF. Based on the CDR3 plus reference TRBV18 and TRBJ2-7, the full variable domain is NAGVMQNPRHLVRRRGQEARLRCSPMKGHSHVYWYRQLPEEGLKFMVYLQKENIIDESGMPKERFSAEFPKEGPSILRIQQVVRGDSAAYFCASSLERGGIYEQYFGPGTRLTVT.